The rows below give T cell receptor beta chains drawn from one sample of a study of CD8 T cells in Susac syndrome. TCRdb reanalysed the immunoSEQ multiplex PCR reads using MiXCR and keeps one entry per CDR3 protein. The sample has 150,000 or so distinct CDR3 sequences; around 94% are singletons. Sequenced input: CD4+ T cells from PBMCs. The receptors originated from a human donor in good health. Each CDR3 is given with its conserved first and last residue. The D gene is left open where the match is weak. Some rows have no size entry. The others give once, few or many, or a class for an expanded clone.

TRBJ2-2 . once TRBV29-1 CSARNGTLNTGELFF TGCAGCGCCCGAAACGGGACATTGAACACCGGGGAGCTGTTTTTT
TRBJ1-1 . . TRBV5-1 CASSRGQNTEAFF TGCGCCAGCAGTCGGGGGCAGAACACTGAAGCTTTCTTT
TRBJ1-2 . . TRBV29-1 CSVEETANYGYTF TGCAGCGTTGAAGAAACAGCTAACTATGGCTACACCTTC
TRBJ2-2 TRBD1 . TRBV9 CASSKKQGAGELFF TGTGCCAGCAGCAAGAAACAGGGGGCCGGGGAGCTGTTTTTT
TRBJ2-5 TRBD2 . TRBV30 CAWGTSGAETQYF TGTGCCTGGGGGACTAGCGGGGCGGAGACCCAGTACTTC
TRBJ1-2 . . TRBV29-1 CSVEDSPVKWNYGYTF TGCAGCGTTGAAGATAGTCCGGTGAAGTGGAACTATGGCTACACCTTC
TRBJ2-1 . . TRBV9 CASSPPGLHEQFF TGTGCCAGCAGCCCCCCCGGCCTCCATGAGCAGTTCTTC
TRBJ2-7 . . TRBV5-6 CASSFQQNPYEQYF TGTGCCAGCAGCTTCCAACAAAATCCCTACGAGCAGTACTTC
TRBJ2-5 TRBD2 . TRBV6-2/TRBV6-3 CASKERGDGVKTQYF TGTGCCAGCAAAGAGCGGGGGGACGGGGTGAAGACCCAGTACTTC
TRBJ2-3 TRBD2 . TRBV6-1 CASSRPTSGATTDTQYF TGTGCCAGCAGTCGTCCGACTAGCGGGGCAACCACAGATACGCAGTATTTT
TRBJ1-1 TRBD1 . TRBV3-1 CASSQDPGQGANTEAFF TGTGCCAGCAGCCAAGATCCCGGACAGGGGGCGAACACTGAAGCTTTCTTT
TRBJ2-7 . once TRBV18 CASSPSDGYEQYF TGTGCCAGCTCACCTTCGGACGGATACGAGCAGTACTTC
TRBJ1-2 . . TRBV6-5 CASRSQVRGDYGYTF TGTGCCAGCAGGTCACAGGTCAGGGGTGACTATGGCTACACCTTC
TRBJ2-7 TRBD1 . TRBV5-1 CASSLSIDRVHEQYF TGCGCCAGCAGCTTGTCGATAGACAGGGTCCACGAGCAGTACTTC
TRBJ2-2 . . TRBV7-2 CASTRLNPNTGELFF TGTGCCAGCACCAGACTAAACCCCAACACCGGGGAGCTGTTTTTT